Below, 18 T cell receptor beta chains from the same sample are listed, as sequenced in a study of cytomegalovirus exposure and HLA in healthy donors. Libraries were prepared by immunoSEQ multiplex PCR; TCRdb keeps only in-frame clonotypes and omits some of them. There are around 190,000 clones in the sample; around nine tenths occur only once, and around 7.2% lies in the top ten. Sequencing was carried out using PBMCs. The receptors were gathered from a man aged 30 to 39 in good health and CMV-seropositive.

This chain joins TRBV6-1 and TRBJ1-2, with a tentative D call TRBD1 (6 bases). Trimming removed 7 bases at V and 7 bases at J, with 22 bases between. The CDR3 is made up of 15 amino acids. Per the germline V gene, CDR1 is MNHNS and CDR2 is SASEGT. The CDR3 coding sequence is TGTGCCAGCATGCCCGGGGGGGCGGGGGAGTTTGGCTACACCTTC. Translation: CASMPGGAGEFGYTF.

The V gene is TRBV5-6, the J gene TRBJ1-4, with D perhaps TRBD1 (5 bases). The CDR3 contains 15 residues. V was shortened by 2 bases and J by 7 bases, with 15 bases between the two germline ends. CDR1 is SGHDT and CDR2 is YYEEEE in the germline V gene. CDR3 coding DNA: TGTGCCAGCAGCTTCCGCGTCCAGGGTGGTGAAAAACTGTTTTTT. It yields the protein CASSFRVQGGEKLFF.

This chain connects TRBV4-2 to TRBJ1-3, with D possibly matching TRBD1 (5 bases). The length of the CDR3 is 16 residues. Germline CDR1 is LGHNA and CDR2 is YNFKEQ. The germline V and J ends were trimmed by 0 bases and 1 base, with 10 bases remaining between them. Here the CDR3 reads CASSQDLGGSGNTIYF. The CDR3 DNA reads TGTGCCAGCAGCCAAGATCTTGGGGGATCTGGAAACACCATATATTTT.

CDR3: CASTRGQGAVNTEAFF. The CDR3 region has the DNA TGCGCCAGCACCAGGGGACAGGGGGCGGTGAACACTGAAGCTTTCTTT. V gene TRBV4-1 combines with J gene TRBJ1-1, with TRBD1 matching 12 bases. The V gene end was trimmed by 7 bases and the J gene end by 0 bases; junction bases not matched to a gene: 6. The CDR3 is 16 residues long. Per the germline V gene, CDR1 is MGHRA and CDR2 is YSYEKL.

The rearrangement joins TRBV27 to TRBJ2-1; D unclear. The length of the CDR3 is 12 residues. From germline, CDR1 is MNHEY and CDR2 SMNVEV (reference sequence). V was pared by 8 bases and J by 4 bases, with 9 bases between. Written as DNA, the CDR3 is TGTGCCAGCGGCACAATGTACAATGAGCAGTTCTTC. Its translation is CASGTMYNEQFF.

The V and J genes are TRBV2 and TRBJ2-6; D uncertain. The CDR3 extends over 18 amino acids. Germline V gene data show CDR1 as SNHLY and CDR2 as FYNNEI. Trimming pared 4 bases from V and 5 bases from J, leaving 21 bases between. The CDR3 coding sequence is TGTGCCAGCAGTGCTCAGCTTTCGATACAAAGTCGGGCCAACGTCCTGACTTTC. Its protein is CASSAQLSIQSRANVLTF.

The rearrangement uses TRBV5-6 and TRBJ2-3, with 12 nucleotides matching TRBD2. With V trimmed by 1 base and J by 4 bases, 10 bases remained unmatched. Germline V gives CDR1 SGHDT, CDR2 YYEEEE. The length of the CDR3 is 18 residues. The CDR3 DNA reads as TGTGCCAGCAGCTTGTGGTTGCTAGCGGGAGGGCCCGCAGATACGCAGTATTTT. It yields the protein CASSLWLLAGGPADTQYF.

This clone appeared a single time. The chain has TRBV7-2 and TRBJ2-1; perhaps TRBD2 as D (5 bases). Looked up from germline, CDR1 is SGHTA and CDR2 is FQGNSA. The V end lost 3 bases, the J end lost 8 bases, and 11 bases lay between the germline ends. The CDR3 spans 13 residues. The CDR3 loop reads CASSLPGGYEQFF. The CDR3 nucleotides are TGTGCCAGCAGCTTGCCCGGAGGCTATGAGCAGTTCTTC. The full variable domain, rest sourced from reference TRBV7-2 and TRBJ2-1, is GAGVSQSPSNKVTEKGKDVELRCDPISGHTALYWYRQSLGQGLEFLIYFQGNSAPDKSGLPSDRFSAERTGGSVSTLTIQRTQQEDSAVYLCASSLPGGYEQFFGPGTRLTVL.

The chain carries TRBV6-4 and TRBJ2-3; 9 bases are a match to TRBD2. The germline V gene encodes CDR1 MRHNA and CDR2 SNTAGT. J gave up 2 bases and V 3 bases, and 6 bases lay outside the gene matches. The CDR3 has 16 residues. The CDR3 loop reads CASSEALAGPTDTQYF. The CDR3 nucleotides are TGTGCCAGCAGTGAGGCTCTAGCGGGACCCACAGATACGCAGTATTTT.

CDR3 in DNA: TGTGCCTGGACCCTGGGCTCCGGGGAGCTGTTTTTT. This encodes CAWTLGSGELFF. J is TRBJ2-2 and V is TRBV30; no firm D call. This CDR3 has 12 residues. Between the trimmed V and J ends, which lost 4 bases and 6 bases, there was a span of 9 bases. The germline V gene encodes CDR1 GTSNPN and CDR2 SVGIG (reference sequence).

This clone was picked up one time. The rearrangement uses TRBV7-3 and TRBJ2-5; D uncertain. Between the trimmed V and J ends, which lost 1 base and 2 bases, there was a span of 14 bases. Germline assignment: CDR1 SGHTA and CDR2 FQGTGA. The CDR3 loop spans 16 amino acids. DNA of the CDR3: TGTGCCAGCAGCTTAATAAGGCTCTACAGACAAGAGACCCAGTACTTC. Its protein product is CASSLIRLYRQETQYF.

J is TRBJ1-2 and V is TRBV9, with TRBD1 matching over 10 bases. The CDR3 runs to 19 residues. Trimming took 0 bases from V and 0 from J; bases not matched to a gene: 11. CDR1 and CDR2 (germline): SGDLS, YYNGEE. Here the CDR3 DNA reads TGTGCCAGCAGCGTAGCTCCCCCGGACAGGGGGAGATCTAACTATGGCTACACCTTC. It translates to CASSVAPPDRGRSNYGYTF.

The chain recombines TRBV11-3 with TRBJ2-5, with 10 bases identical to TRBD2. V dropped 4 bases and J dropped 5; count of bases not matched to a gene: 13. CDR1 and CDR2 (germline): SGHNT, YENEEA. The CDR3 has 17 residues. CDR3 sequence (DNA): TGTGCCAGCAGCTCAGGGGACAGCGGGAGGGCCGGGGAGACCCAGTACTTC. This codes for CASSSGDSGRAGETQYF.

The genes are TRBV18 and TRBJ1-4; TRBD1 matches 9 bases. V shed 6 bases, J shed 5 bases, and the junction held 4 bases outside the gene matches. Germline V lookup: CDR1 KGHSH, CDR2 LQKENI. The CDR3 sequence is 14 residues long. CDR3 in DNA: TGTGCCAGCTCCGAGGGACAGGGAAATGAAAAACTGTTTTTT. This gives the protein CASSEGQGNEKLFF.

This clone was recorded once. V is TRBV28 and J is TRBJ2-7; D remains ambiguous. This CDR3 is built from 11 residues. From germline, CDR1 is MDHEN and CDR2 SYDVKM. Trimming cost V 4 bases and J 9 bases, with 10 bases left between them. The CDR3 nucleotides are TGTGCCAGCAGTTCCTCCTGGTTGCAGTACTTC. As protein: CASSSSWLQYF.

The J gene is TRBJ1-2, the V gene TRBV5-1; perhaps TRBD1 as D (5 bases). Germline CDR1 and CDR2: SGHRS and YFSETQ. The V end lost 3 bases, the J end lost 5 bases, and 17 bases lay between the germline ends. CDR3 length: 15 residues. The CDR3 is CASSSYSTGGYGYTF. The CDR3 DNA follows: TGCGCCAGCAGCTCTTACTCAACCGGGGGTTATGGCTACACCTTC. Full variable domain (missing parts from reference TRBV5-1 and TRBJ1-2): KAGVTQTPRYLIKTRGQQVTLSCSPISGHRSVSWYQQTPGQGLQFLFEYFSETQRNKGNFPGRFSGRQFSNSRSEMNVSTLELGDSALYLCASSSYSTGGYGYTFGSGTRLTVV.

J is TRBJ2-5 and V is TRBV5-1; D is unresolved. The V gene's germline CDR1 is SGHRS and CDR2 YFSETQ. V was cut by 1 base and J by 4 bases, with 11 bases left in between. The CDR3 has 14 amino acids. CDR3 sequence reads: CASSLNVLGETQYF. In DNA, the CDR3 is TGCGCCAGCAGCTTGAACGTCCTAGGAGAGACCCAGTACTTC.

The chain uses TRBV28 and TRBJ2-2; 8 bases agree with TRBD2. Trimming took 7 bases from V and 6 from J; bases not matched to a gene: 7. Germline CDR1 reads MDHEN; CDR2 reads SYDVKM. The CDR3 totals 14 residues. The CDR3 region is CASTPGLVAGELFF. DNA for the CDR3: TGTGCCAGCACTCCGGGACTAGTAGCCGGGGAGCTGTTTTTT.